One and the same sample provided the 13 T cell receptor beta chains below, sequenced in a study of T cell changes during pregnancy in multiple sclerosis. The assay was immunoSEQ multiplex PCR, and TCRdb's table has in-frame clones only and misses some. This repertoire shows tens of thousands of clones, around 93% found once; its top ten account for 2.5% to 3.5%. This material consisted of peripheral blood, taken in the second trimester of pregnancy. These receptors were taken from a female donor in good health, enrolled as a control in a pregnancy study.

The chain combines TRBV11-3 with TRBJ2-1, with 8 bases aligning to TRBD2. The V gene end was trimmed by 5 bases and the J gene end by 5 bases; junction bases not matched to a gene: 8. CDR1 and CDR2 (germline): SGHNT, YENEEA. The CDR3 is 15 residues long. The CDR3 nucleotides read TGTGCCAGCAGCCCACGGACTAGCCCCGACAATGAGCAGTTCTTC. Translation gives CASSPRTSPDNEQFF.

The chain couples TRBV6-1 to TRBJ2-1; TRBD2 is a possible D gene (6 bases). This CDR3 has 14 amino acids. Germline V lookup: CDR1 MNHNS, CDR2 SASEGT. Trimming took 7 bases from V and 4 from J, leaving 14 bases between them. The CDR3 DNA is TGTGCCAGCACCCCCCCGGCGGGGTACAATGAGCAGTTCTTC. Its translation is CASTPPAGYNEQFF.

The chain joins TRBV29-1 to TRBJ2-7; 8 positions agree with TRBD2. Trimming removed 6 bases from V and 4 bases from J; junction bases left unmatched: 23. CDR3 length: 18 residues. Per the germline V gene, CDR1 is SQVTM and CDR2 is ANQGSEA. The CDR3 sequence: CSVGEDLFIAGSPYEQYF. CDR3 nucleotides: TGCAGCGTGGGGGAGGACCTTTTTATAGCGGGAAGTCCATACGAGCAGTACTTC.

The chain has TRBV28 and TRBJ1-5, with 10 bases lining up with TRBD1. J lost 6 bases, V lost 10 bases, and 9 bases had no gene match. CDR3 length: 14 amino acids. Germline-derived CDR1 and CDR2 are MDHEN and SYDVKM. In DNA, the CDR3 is TGTGCCATCCTGGGACAGGGGAAGGGTCAGCCCCAGCATTTT. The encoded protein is CAILGQGKGQPQHF.

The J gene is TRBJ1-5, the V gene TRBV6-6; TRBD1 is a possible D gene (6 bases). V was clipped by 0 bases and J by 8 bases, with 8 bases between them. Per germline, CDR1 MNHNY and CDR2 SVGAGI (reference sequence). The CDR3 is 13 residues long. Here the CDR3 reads CASSYSRTEPQHF. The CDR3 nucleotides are TGTGCCAGCAGTTACTCCCGGACAGAGCCCCAGCATTTT.

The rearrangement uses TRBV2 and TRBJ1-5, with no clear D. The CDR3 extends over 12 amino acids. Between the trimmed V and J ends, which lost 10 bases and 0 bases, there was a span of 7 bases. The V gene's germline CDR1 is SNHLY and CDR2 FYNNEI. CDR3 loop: CATTDSNQPQHF. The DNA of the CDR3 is TGTGCCACCACAGATAGCAATCAGCCCCAGCATTTT.

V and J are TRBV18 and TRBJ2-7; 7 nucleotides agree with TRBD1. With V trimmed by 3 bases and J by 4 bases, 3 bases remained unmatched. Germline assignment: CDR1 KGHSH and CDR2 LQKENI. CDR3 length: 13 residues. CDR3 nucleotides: TGTGCCAGCTCACCCAGACAGGGTTACGAGCAGTACTTC. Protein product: CASSPRQGYEQYF. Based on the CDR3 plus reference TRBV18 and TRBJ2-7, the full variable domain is NAGVMQNPRHLVRRRGQEARLRCSPMKGHSHVYWYRQLPEEGLKFMVYLQKENIIDESGMPKERFSAEFPKEGPSILRIQQVVRGDSAAYFCASSPRQGYEQYFGPGTRLTVT.

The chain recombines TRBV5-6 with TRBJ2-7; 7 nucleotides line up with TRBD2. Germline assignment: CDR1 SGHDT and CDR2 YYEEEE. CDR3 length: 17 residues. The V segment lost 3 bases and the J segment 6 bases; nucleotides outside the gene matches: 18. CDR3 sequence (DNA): TGTGCCAGCAGCTCTTGGCGGGAGTCGATGCTATTGGGCGAGCAGTACTTC. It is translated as CASSSWRESMLLGEQYF.

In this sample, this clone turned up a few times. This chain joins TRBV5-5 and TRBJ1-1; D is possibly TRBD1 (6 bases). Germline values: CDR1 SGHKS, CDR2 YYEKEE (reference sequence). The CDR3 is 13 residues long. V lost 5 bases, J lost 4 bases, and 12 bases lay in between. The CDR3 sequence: CASSWGHRTEAFF. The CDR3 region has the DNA TGTGCCAGCAGTTGGGGACACCGCACTGAAGCTTTCTTT.

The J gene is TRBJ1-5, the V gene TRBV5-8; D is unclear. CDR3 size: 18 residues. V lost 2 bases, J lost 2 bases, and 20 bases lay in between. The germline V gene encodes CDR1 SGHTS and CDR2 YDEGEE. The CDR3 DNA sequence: TGTGCCAGCAGCTTAGTTGCAGGCAGCTGGGTCGGCAATCAGCCCCAGCATTTT. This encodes CASSLVAGSWVGNQPQHF.

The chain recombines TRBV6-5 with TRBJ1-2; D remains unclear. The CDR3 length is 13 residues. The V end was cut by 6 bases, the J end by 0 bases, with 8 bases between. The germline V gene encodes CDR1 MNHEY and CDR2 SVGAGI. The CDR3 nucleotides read TGTGCCAGCAGGCCAGATTCTAACTATGGCTACACCTTC. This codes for CASRPDSNYGYTF.

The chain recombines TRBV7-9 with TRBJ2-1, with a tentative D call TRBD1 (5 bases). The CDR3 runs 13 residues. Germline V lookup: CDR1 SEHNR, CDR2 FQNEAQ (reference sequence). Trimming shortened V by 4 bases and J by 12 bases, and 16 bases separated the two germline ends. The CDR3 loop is CASSSRRGYGQFF. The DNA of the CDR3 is TGTGCCAGCAGCTCCCGAAGGGGATACGGGCAGTTCTTC.

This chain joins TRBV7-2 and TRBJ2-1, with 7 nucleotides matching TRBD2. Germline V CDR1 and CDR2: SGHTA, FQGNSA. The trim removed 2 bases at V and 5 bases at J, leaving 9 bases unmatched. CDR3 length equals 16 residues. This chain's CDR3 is CASSLIVRGSNNEQFF. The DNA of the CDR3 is TGTGCCAGCAGCTTAATCGTGCGGGGGTCTAACAATGAGCAGTTCTTC.